These T cell receptor beta chains were read from a single sample in a study of cytomegalovirus exposure and HLA in healthy donors. The data were produced by immunoSEQ multiplex PCR, yet TCRdb's version contains in-frame clones alone and is incomplete. The table has 90,000 to 110,000 clones, 60% to 85% seen once. Sequenced input: PBMCs. The receptors come from a woman aged 40 to 50 in good health and CMV-seropositive. Each CDR3 is given with its conserved first and last residue. Fields, in order: V gene, D gene, J gene, clone size, CDR3 protein, CDR3 DNA. D genes are given only for firm matches. For some rows the clone size is stated as once, few or many, or as a class when expanded; others skip it.

V gene: TRBV4-3
D gene: -
J gene: TRBJ2-2
clone size: few
CDR3 protein: CASSQDPYAGPTNTGELFF
CDR3 DNA: TGCGCCAGCAGCCAAGACCCGTACGCGGGGCCTACGAACACCGGGGAGCTGTTTTTT

V gene: TRBV9
D gene: TRBD1
J gene: TRBJ2-7
clone size: -
CDR3 protein: CASSAGTGALRKPYEQYF
CDR3 DNA: TGTGCCAGCAGCGCCGGGACAGGGGCTTTGCGAAAGCCCTACGAGCAGTACTTC

V gene: TRBV7-7
D gene: -
J gene: TRBJ1-4
clone size: few
CDR3 protein: CASSPTGRPNEKLFF
CDR3 DNA: TGTGCTAGCAGCCCAACAGGGAGACCTAATGAAAAACTGTTTTTT

V gene: TRBV5-1
D gene: TRBD2
J gene: TRBJ2-7
clone size: -
CDR3 protein: CASSPLAGDIGQYF
CDR3 DNA: TGCGCCAGCAGCCCACTAGCGGGGGATATCGGGCAGTACTTC

V gene: TRBV27
D gene: -
J gene: TRBJ2-5
clone size: -
CDR3 protein: CASSLRGQETQYF
CDR3 DNA: TGTGCCAGCAGTTTGCGGGGCCAAGAGACCCAGTACTTC

V gene: TRBV27
D gene: TRBD2
J gene: TRBJ2-7
clone size: -
CDR3 protein: CASSRHTGLAVPYEQYF
CDR3 DNA: TGTGCCAGCAGCCGGCACACTGGACTAGCGGTCCCCTACGAGCAGTACTTC

V gene: TRBV4-1
D gene: TRBD1
J gene: TRBJ2-2
clone size: few
CDR3 protein: CASSQERQGANTGELFF
CDR3 DNA: TGCGCCAGCAGCCAAGAACGACAGGGGGCGAACACCGGGGAGCTGTTTTTT

V gene: TRBV25-1
D gene: -
J gene: TRBJ1-6
clone size: -
CDR3 protein: CASSASQGNNSPLHF
CDR3 DNA: TGTGCCAGCAGTGCCTCCCAGGGAAATAATTCACCCCTCCACTTT

V gene: TRBV18
D gene: TRBD1
J gene: TRBJ1-6
clone size: -
CDR3 protein: CASSGTGNNSPLHF
CDR3 DNA: TGTGCCAGCTCAGGGACAGGGAATAATTCACCCCTCCACTTT

V gene: TRBV18
D gene: TRBD1
J gene: TRBJ1-2
clone size: -
CDR3 protein: CASSPTGQNYGYTF
CDR3 DNA: TGTGCCAGCTCACCGACGGGACAGAACTATGGCTACACCTTC

V gene: TRBV27
D gene: -
J gene: TRBJ1-5
clone size: once
CDR3 protein: CASSPRRGNQPQHF
CDR3 DNA: TGTGCCAGCAGTCCACGTCGGGGGAACCAGCCCCAGCATTTT

V gene: TRBV7-8
D gene: -
J gene: TRBJ2-2
clone size: few
CDR3 protein: CASSPYTPLGPGELFF
CDR3 DNA: TGTGCCAGCAGTCCCTACACCCCCCTGGGGCCCGGGGAGCTGTTTTTT

V gene: TRBV7-8
D gene: -
J gene: TRBJ2-7
clone size: -
CDR3 protein: CASSFRTANYEQYF
CDR3 DNA: TGTGCCAGCAGCTTTCGGACAGCCAACTACGAGCAGTACTTC

V gene: TRBV7-2
D gene: TRBD1
J gene: TRBJ1-1
clone size: -
CDR3 protein: CASSRQGALNTEAFF
CDR3 DNA: TGTGCCAGCAGCCGACAGGGCGCGCTGAACACTGAAGCTTTCTTT

V gene: TRBV5-1
D gene: TRBD1
J gene: TRBJ1-4
clone size: -
CDR3 protein: CASSLGQGVRNEKLFF
CDR3 DNA: TGCGCCAGCAGCTTGGGACAGGGGGTCCGAAATGAAAAACTGTTTTTT

V gene: TRBV18
D gene: -
J gene: TRBJ1-5
clone size: -
CDR3 protein: CASSPLSGNQPQHF
CDR3 DNA: TGTGCCAGCTCACCACTTTCAGGGAACCAGCCCCAGCATTTT

V gene: TRBV7-8
D gene: -
J gene: TRBJ1-5
clone size: -
CDR3 protein: CASSFPPGETYSNQPQHF
CDR3 DNA: TGTGCCAGCAGCTTTCCCCCAGGGGAGACGTATAGCAATCAGCCCCAGCATTTT

V gene: TRBV11-3
D gene: -
J gene: TRBJ2-7
clone size: -
CDR3 protein: CASSLYPTYEQYF
CDR3 DNA: TGTGCCAGCAGCTTATACCCTACCTACGAGCAGTACTTC

V gene: TRBV7-8
D gene: TRBD2
J gene: TRBJ2-5
clone size: -
CDR3 protein: CASSLPRTSGGETQYF
CDR3 DNA: TGTGCCAGCAGCTTACCACGGACTAGCGGGGGTGAGACCCAGTACTTC

V gene: TRBV7-9
D gene: -
J gene: TRBJ2-5
clone size: few
CDR3 protein: CASSFRQETQYF
CDR3 DNA: TGTGCCAGCAGCTTCCGTCAAGAGACCCAGTACTTC

V gene: TRBV19
D gene: -
J gene: TRBJ2-7
clone size: -
CDR3 protein: CASSMYRDAYEQYF
CDR3 DNA: TGTGCCAGTAGTATGTACAGGGATGCCTACGAGCAGTACTTC

V gene: TRBV6-1
D gene: -
J gene: TRBJ1-1
clone size: -
CDR3 protein: CASRRQRLNTEAFF
CDR3 DNA: TGTGCCAGCAGAAGACAGAGATTGAACACTGAAGCTTTCTTT

V gene: TRBV5-8
D gene: -
J gene: TRBJ2-1
clone size: few
CDR3 protein: CASSLVLSVDSISYNEQFF
CDR3 DNA: TGTGCCAGCAGCTTGGTTTTATCGGTAGACAGTATTTCCTACAATGAGCAGTTCTTC

V gene: TRBV18
D gene: TRBD2
J gene: TRBJ2-5
clone size: -
CDR3 protein: CASSPGLAGLGTQYF
CDR3 DNA: TGTGCCAGCTCCCCCGGACTAGCGGGGTTGGGGACCCAGTACTTC

V gene: TRBV7-3
D gene: TRBD1
J gene: TRBJ2-2
clone size: -
CDR3 protein: CASRFDRVAGELFF
CDR3 DNA: TGTGCCAGCAGGTTCGACAGGGTTGCCGGGGAGCTGTTTTTT

V gene: TRBV25-1
D gene: -
J gene: TRBJ1-1
clone size: -
CDR3 protein: CASSEYTGTEAFF
CDR3 DNA: TGTGCCAGCAGTGAATATACCGGCACTGAAGCTTTCTTT

V gene: TRBV6-5
D gene: -
J gene: TRBJ2-5
clone size: few
CDR3 protein: CASSKTYEETQYF
CDR3 DNA: TGTGCCAGCAGTAAAACTTACGAAGAGACCCAGTACTTC

V gene: TRBV5-6
D gene: TRBD1
J gene: TRBJ2-5
clone size: -
CDR3 protein: CASSSVHRGLGETQYF
CDR3 DNA: TGTGCCAGCAGCTCAGTGCACAGGGGGCTAGGGGAGACCCAGTACTTC